The subject of this entry is one T cell receptor (beta chain). The sample is drawn from a study of blood T cell repertoires in COVID-19. In the original analysis: Amplification of reference gene primers was used by the study to estimate nucleated cell counts. Assay used: immunoSEQ multiplex PCR; TCRdb lists only in-frame clones, some missing. That table furnishes V, J and clone size, whereas the DNA furnished D and trimming. The repertoire holds 200,000 or so clones, with about 80% as singletons. This CDR3 is built from 14 residues. The V segment lost 7 bases and the J segment 5 bases; nucleotides outside the gene matches: 10. The germline V gene has CDR1 MNHEY and CDR2 SVGAGI.

The TCR sequence derives from a woman between 55 and 75 years old with acute or convalescent COVID-19. Sequenced sample: peripheral blood. The chain joins TRBV6-5 to TRBJ2-5; TRBD1 matches 7 bases. The CDR3 region is CASKKGGPWETQYF. The CDR3 DNA reads as TGTGCCAGCAAAAAAGGGGGCCCGTGGGAGACCCAGTACTTC.